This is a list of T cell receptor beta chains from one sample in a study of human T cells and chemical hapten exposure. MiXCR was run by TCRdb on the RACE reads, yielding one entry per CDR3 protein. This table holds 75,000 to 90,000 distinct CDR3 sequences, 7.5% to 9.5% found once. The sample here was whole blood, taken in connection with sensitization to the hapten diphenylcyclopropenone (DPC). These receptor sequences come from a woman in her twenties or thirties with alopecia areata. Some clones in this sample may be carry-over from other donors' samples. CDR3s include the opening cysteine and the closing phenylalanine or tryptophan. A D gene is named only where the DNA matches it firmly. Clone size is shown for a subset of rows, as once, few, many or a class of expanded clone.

cdr3_nt: TGCAGCGTTCCCCGGGACAGCGCAATGAACACTGAAGCTTTCTTT; cdr3_aa: CSVPRDSAMNTEAFF; d_call: TRBD1; cdr3_length: 15; v_call: TRBV29-1; clone_size: few; j_call: TRBJ1-1
cdr3_nt: TGTGCCAGCAGCGCGCAGGGGGTTGGCACAGATACGCAGTATTTT; cdr3_aa: CASSAQGVGTDTQYF; d_call: TRBD1; cdr3_length: 15; v_call: TRBV3-1; clone_size: many; j_call: TRBJ2-3
cdr3_nt: TGTGCCAGCAGTGAAGCTGGTGATTTGGGACAGTTATACAATGAGCAGTTCTTC; cdr3_aa: CASSEAGDLGQLYNEQFF; d_call: TRBD1; cdr3_length: 18; v_call: TRBV6-1; clone_size: many; j_call: TRBJ2-1
cdr3_nt: TGTGCCAGCAGCTTTAGCCCAGACACTGAAGCTTTCTTT; cdr3_aa: CASSFSPDTEAFF; d_call: -; cdr3_length: 13; v_call: TRBV11-2; clone_size: -; j_call: TRBJ1-1
cdr3_nt: TGTGCCAGCAGTTTTAGGGGGGAAGCTTTCTTT; cdr3_aa: CASSFRGEAFF; d_call: -; cdr3_length: 11; v_call: TRBV12-3/TRBV12-4; clone_size: -; j_call: TRBJ1-1
cdr3_nt: TGCAGTGCTCCCGGGACTAGAAGCGAGACCCAGTACTTC; cdr3_aa: CSAPGTRSETQYF; d_call: TRBD2; cdr3_length: 13; v_call: TRBV20-1; clone_size: many; j_call: TRBJ2-5
cdr3_nt: TGTGCCAGCTCACCCTACACGGATGAAAAACTGTTTTTT; cdr3_aa: CASSPYTDEKLFF; d_call: -; cdr3_length: 13; v_call: TRBV18; clone_size: many; j_call: TRBJ1-4
cdr3_nt: TGTGCCAGCAGCTGGGTCTCTGATCAGCCCCAGCATTTT; cdr3_aa: CASSWVSDQPQHF; d_call: -; cdr3_length: 13; v_call: TRBV11-2; clone_size: many; j_call: TRBJ1-5
cdr3_nt: TGTGCCACTGGGGCAGGGAACACTGAAGCTTTCTTT; cdr3_aa: CATGAGNTEAFF; d_call: -; cdr3_length: 12; v_call: TRBV3-1; clone_size: -; j_call: TRBJ1-1
cdr3_nt: TGTGCCAGCAGCCAGAGACAGGGAAACTTGAACACTGAAGCTTTCTTT; cdr3_aa: CASSQRQGNLNTEAFF; d_call: TRBD1; cdr3_length: 16; v_call: TRBV14; clone_size: many; j_call: TRBJ1-1
cdr3_nt: TGCAGCGTTGACCAACAGGGAGGCGAGACCCAGTACTTC; cdr3_aa: CSVDQQGGETQYF; d_call: -; cdr3_length: 13; v_call: TRBV29-1; clone_size: -; j_call: TRBJ2-5
cdr3_nt: TGTGCCAGCAATAGTTACGGAGCGGAGGCCCAGTACTTC; cdr3_aa: CASNSYGAEAQYF; d_call: -; cdr3_length: 13; v_call: TRBV6-5; clone_size: many; j_call: TRBJ2-5
cdr3_nt: TGCAGCGTAACCACCAGGATGGACGAGCAGTACTTC; cdr3_aa: CSVTTRMDEQYF; d_call: -; cdr3_length: 12; v_call: TRBV29-1; clone_size: many; j_call: TRBJ2-7
cdr3_nt: TGCGCCAGCAGCCAAGACCCAGGGGATCAGCCCCAGCATTTT; cdr3_aa: CASSQDPGDQPQHF; d_call: -; cdr3_length: 14; v_call: TRBV4-1; clone_size: few; j_call: TRBJ1-5
cdr3_nt: TGTGCCAGCAGTGTATCGAGCGGGATCCCAGATACGCAGTATTTT; cdr3_aa: CASSVSSGIPDTQYF; d_call: TRBD2; cdr3_length: 15; v_call: TRBV2; clone_size: few; j_call: TRBJ2-3
cdr3_nt: TGCAGTGCTAGAGGAGGGCTCTCCTACGAGCAGTACTTC; cdr3_aa: CSARGGLSYEQYF; d_call: -; cdr3_length: 13; v_call: TRBV20-1; clone_size: many; j_call: TRBJ2-7
cdr3_nt: TGTGCCAGCAGCTTAGTAGGCGCAGGGTTCACTGAAGCTTTCTTT; cdr3_aa: CASSLVGAGFTEAFF; d_call: -; cdr3_length: 15; v_call: TRBV7-2; clone_size: many; j_call: TRBJ1-1
cdr3_nt: TGTGCCACCCCTCTTAACGTTTCCTACAATGAGCAGTTCTTC; cdr3_aa: CATPLNVSYNEQFF; d_call: -; cdr3_length: 14; v_call: TRBV7-9; clone_size: many; j_call: TRBJ2-1
cdr3_nt: TGTGCCAGCAGACCGGGACTAGCGAGGATCGAGGGGCCTCAAGAGACCCAGTACTTC; cdr3_aa: CASRPGLARIEGPQETQYF; d_call: TRBD2; cdr3_length: 19; v_call: TRBV28; clone_size: many; j_call: TRBJ2-5
cdr3_nt: TGTGCCAGCAGGTGGACAGGGAGAAACTATGGCTACACCTTC; cdr3_aa: CASRWTGRNYGYTF; d_call: TRBD1; cdr3_length: 14; v_call: TRBV6-5; clone_size: many; j_call: TRBJ1-2
cdr3_nt: TGCGCCAGCAGCTCCACCTACGAGCAGTACTTC; cdr3_aa: CASSSTYEQYF; d_call: -; cdr3_length: 11; v_call: TRBV5-1; clone_size: -; j_call: TRBJ2-7
cdr3_nt: TGTGCCAGCAGTGAATTTATGGGGGGAGCAGATACGCAGTATTTT; cdr3_aa: CASSEFMGGADTQYF; d_call: -; cdr3_length: 15; v_call: TRBV6-4; clone_size: many; j_call: TRBJ2-3
cdr3_nt: TGTGCCAGCAGCCAAACAGTTATGACAGGGATAGAGACCCAGTACTTC; cdr3_aa: CASSQTVMTGIETQYF; d_call: TRBD1; cdr3_length: 16; v_call: TRBV3-1; clone_size: many; j_call: TRBJ2-5
cdr3_nt: TGTGCCAGCTCACCAACGCAGGGGAACACTGAAGCTTTCTTT; cdr3_aa: CASSPTQGNTEAFF; d_call: -; cdr3_length: 14; v_call: TRBV18; clone_size: few; j_call: TRBJ1-1
cdr3_nt: TGTGCCAGTAGGGGGGGAGAGGCTGGGGCCGGGGAGCTGTTTTTT; cdr3_aa: CASRGGEAGAGELFF; d_call: -; cdr3_length: 15; v_call: TRBV19; clone_size: -; j_call: TRBJ2-2
cdr3_nt: TGTGCCTGGAGTTTCTCCAGGGGAAACACCATATATTTT; cdr3_aa: CAWSFSRGNTIYF; d_call: -; cdr3_length: 13; v_call: TRBV30; clone_size: -; j_call: TRBJ1-3
cdr3_nt: TGTGCCAGCAGTGATGTTCGCGGGACAGGGGGCGGAGATACGCAGTATTTT; cdr3_aa: CASSDVRGTGGGDTQYF; d_call: TRBD1; cdr3_length: 17; v_call: TRBV25-1; clone_size: -; j_call: TRBJ2-3